This T cell receptor (beta chain) was found in a study of T-cell reconstitution after alpha-beta-depleted transplantation in children. Researchers prepared the TCRbeta library using unique molecular identifiers, the study reports. MiXCR, run by TCRdb on the PCR reads, gives a single entry per CDR3 protein. The table lists some 100,000 distinct CDR3 sequences, around 15% of them singletons. This clonotype was obtained from a male patient between 2 and 10 years old who had a stem cell transplant for acute lymphoblastic leukemia, so the T cells may come from the graft donor. Sequencing was performed on PBMCs, mostly from graft donor cells, taken 180 days after TCRalphabeta/CD19-depleted stem cell transplant.

The CDR3: CASSYSLGEQYF. In nucleotides, the CDR3 is TGTGCCAGCAGTTACTCGCTCGGAGAGCAGTACTTC. This rearrangement joins TRBV6-6 to TRBJ2-7; D is unclear. The CDR3 covers 12 residues. CDR1 and CDR2 (germline): MNHNY, SVGAGI (reference sequence). V was cut by 0 bases and J by 7 bases, with 7 bases left in between.